Listed below are T cell receptor beta chains from one sample, sequenced in a study of blood T cells in healthy people across ages. TCRdb re-called the 5' RACE reads through MiXCR, storing one row per CDR3 protein. The sample holds more than 1 million distinct CDR3 sequences, 45% seen once. The sequencing input was blood. Receptors originate from a woman aged 60-70 years in good health. Both conserved end residues are part of each CDR3. The D gene is left open where the match is weak. The size entry is marked missing in some rows and otherwise reads once, few, many or a size class.

v_call	clone_size	j_call	d_call	cdr3_aa	cdr3_nt
TRBV5-1	-	TRBJ2-3	-	CASSLPRQAVTDTQYF	TGCGCCAGCAGCTTGCCGCGGCAAGCGGTCACAGATACGCAGTATTTT
TRBV28	few	TRBJ2-7	TRBD2	CASIQSGSVHEQYF	TGTGCCAGCATTCAGAGCGGGAGTGTCCACGAGCAGTACTTC
TRBV2	few	TRBJ2-7	-	CASSDPGDEQYF	TGTGCCAGCAGTGATCCGGGCGACGAGCAGTACTTC
TRBV12-5	few	TRBJ2-5	TRBD2	CASGSGEREGETQYF	TGTGCTAGTGGTTCAGGCGAGCGGGAGGGTGAGACCCAGTACTTC
TRBV29-1	-	TRBJ2-1	-	CSVVASYNEQFF	TGCAGCGTTGTTGCCTCCTACAATGAGCAGTTCTTC
TRBV27	few	TRBJ1-2	-	CASSFTREGGDYGYTF	TGTGCCAGCAGTTTCACCCGGGAGGGCGGGGACTATGGCTACACCTTC
TRBV12-3/TRBV12-4	-	TRBJ1-2	-	CASSTGSGSVVYGYTF	TGTGCCAGCAGCACCGGGTCGGGCAGTGTAGTCTATGGCTACACCTTC
TRBV6-5	-	TRBJ2-3	-	CASRAGSRADTQYF	TGTGCCAGCAGGGCAGGGTCTAGGGCAGATACGCAGTATTTT
TRBV12-3/TRBV12-4	-	TRBJ2-1	-	CASSPMVTEQFF	TGTGCCAGCAGTCCGATGGTCACTGAGCAGTTCTTC
TRBV10-3	-	TRBJ2-7	TRBD1	CAIKPDRGAYEQYF	TGTGCCATCAAACCGGACAGGGGGGCCTACGAGCAGTACTTC
TRBV12-3/TRBV12-4	-	TRBJ1-5	-	CASSPTPQGRRPQHF	TGTGCCAGCAGCCCAACCCCTCAGGGTAGGAGGCCCCAGCATTTT
TRBV6-2/TRBV6-3	few	TRBJ2-3	-	CASSRHPDTQYF	TGTGCCAGCAGCCGCCATCCCGATACGCAGTATTTT
TRBV5-1	-	TRBJ2-3	-	CASGYSRDASTDTQYF	TGCGCCAGCGGATACAGCCGTGACGCTAGCACAGATACGCAGTATTTT
TRBV12-3/TRBV12-4	-	TRBJ1-4	-	CASSPRQFPEKLFF	TGTGCCAGCAGTCCCCGACAGTTCCCCGAAAAACTGTTTTTT
TRBV6-1	once	TRBJ2-1	TRBD1	CASSLVHRGLYNEQFF	TGTGCCAGCAGTCTTGTCCACAGGGGTCTTTACAATGAGCAGTTCTTC
TRBV9	-	TRBJ2-5	TRBD2	CASSTSSGRGQETQYF	TGTGCCAGCAGCACCTCTAGCGGGAGGGGTCAAGAGACCCAGTACTTC
TRBV5-1	-	TRBJ2-3	TRBD2	CASSQEAGTSGRAADTQYF	TGCGCCAGCAGCCAGGAGGCCGGGACTAGCGGGAGGGCCGCAGATACGCAGTATTTT
TRBV6-5	few	TRBJ2-7	-	CASSLGIRAGTYEQYF	TGTGCCAGCAGCCTTGGGATCCGAGCGGGCACCTACGAGCAGTACTTC
TRBV7-8	-	TRBJ1-6	TRBD1	CASSLVVGTGGSPLHF	TGTGCCAGCAGTCTAGTCGTCGGGACAGGGGGTTCACCCCTCCACTTT
TRBV30	-	TRBJ2-7	TRBD2	CAWREFLTGGLGEQYF	TGTGCCTGGAGGGAGTTTTTGACGGGAGGGCTTGGGGAGCAGTACTTC
TRBV30	few	TRBJ1-1	-	CAWSFGNTEAFF	TGTGCCTGGAGTTTCGGTAACACTGAAGCTTTCTTT
TRBV7-2	-	TRBJ1-6	TRBD1	CASSTLKGAISPLHF	TGTGCCAGCAGCACACTCAAGGGGGCTATTTCACCCCTCCACTTT
TRBV20-1	-	TRBJ2-1	-	CSARVRGRYNEQFF	TGCAGTGCTAGAGTACGTGGGAGATACAATGAGCAGTTCTTC
TRBV28	-	TRBJ1-5	TRBD1	CASRYTGGNQPQHF	TGTGCCAGCAGATATACAGGGGGCAATCAGCCCCAGCATTTT
TRBV3-1	-	TRBJ2-7	TRBD1	CASSQGWGTGLTYEQYF	TGTGCCAGCAGCCAAGGATGGGGGACAGGGCTAACCTACGAGCAGTACTTC
TRBV4-1	many	TRBJ1-2	-	CASSQGSGYTF	TGCGCCAGCAGCCAAGGTTCTGGCTACACCTTC
TRBV7-9	-	TRBJ2-3	-	CVSSPSTDTQYF	TGTGTCAGCAGCCCCAGCACAGATACGCAGTATTTT
TRBV7-6	-	TRBJ2-3	TRBD2	CASSHIRLAGGPYTQYF	TGTGCCAGCAGCCATATCCGGCTAGCGGGAGGGCCCTATACGCAGTATTTT
TRBV6-5	-	TRBJ2-5	TRBD1	CASSGTGRRQETQYF	TGTGCCAGCAGCGGGACAGGGAGACGGCAAGAGACCCAGTACTTC
TRBV4-2	few	TRBJ1-4	TRBD1	CASSQATRQGREKLFF	TGTGCCAGCAGCCAGGCGACGAGACAGGGGAGGGAAAAACTGTTTTTT
TRBV6-5	-	TRBJ1-3	-	CASSYSEGAAGNTIYF	TGTGCCAGCAGTTACTCGGAGGGAGCAGCTGGAAACACCATATATTTT
TRBV10-2	few	TRBJ2-7	-	CASSVGRLTYEQYF	TGCGCCAGCAGTGTCGGCAGACTAACCTACGAGCAGTACTTC
TRBV6-6	-	TRBJ1-5	-	CASWPGQLSNQHQHF	TGTGCCAGCTGGCCGGGGCAGCTCAGCAATCAGCACCAGCATTTT
TRBV3-1	-	TRBJ2-1	TRBD2	CASSQESWEAEVAGVYEQFF	TGTGCCAGCAGCCAAGAATCCTGGGAGGCCGAGGTAGCGGGAGTATATGAGCAGTTCTTC
TRBV7-2	-	TRBJ2-3	-	CASSLSRVLDTQYF	TGTGCCAGCAGCTTATCACGCGTGTTGGATACGCAGTATTTT
TRBV27	many	TRBJ2-7	-	CASRYYEQYF	TGTGCCAGCAGGTACTACGAGCAGTACTTC
TRBV5-4	-	TRBJ2-7	-	CASSLASPGEQYF	TGTGCCAGCAGCTTGGCCTCCCCGGGCGAGCAGTACTTC
TRBV24-1	-	TRBJ2-3	-	CATSWVGDPDTQYF	TGTGCCACCAGTTGGGTAGGAGATCCAGATACGCAGTATTTT
TRBV27	-	TRBJ2-1	-	CASRVRAQRNEQFF	TGTGCCAGCAGGGTACGAGCCCAACGAAATGAGCAGTTCTTC
TRBV4-1	-	TRBJ2-3	-	CASSQEDAGAYF	TGCGCCAGCAGCCAAGAGGACGCAGGAGCGTATTTT
TRBV7-9	-	TRBJ2-5	-	CASSLWLAGQETQYF	TGTGCCAGCAGCTTATGGCTGGCAGGTCAAGAGACCCAGTACTTC
TRBV5-1	-	TRBJ1-2	-	CASSPLRSPTGDYGYTF	TGCGCCAGCAGTCCTTTAAGGAGTCCCACTGGGGACTATGGCTACACCTTC
TRBV27	-	TRBJ2-7	-	CASSVKAPSYEQYF	TGTGCCAGCAGTGTAAAAGCGCCGAGCTACGAGCAGTACTTC
TRBV7-9	many	TRBJ2-3	TRBD2	CASSSPGLATDTQYF	TGTGCCAGCAGCTCCCCGGGACTAGCGACAGATACGCAGTATTTT
TRBV30	few	TRBJ2-6	-	CAWSNLISGANVLTF	TGTGCCTGGAGTAATCTAATATCTGGGGCCAACGTCCTGACTTTC
TRBV10-3	few	TRBJ2-3	-	CAISSGGGMDTQYF	TGTGCCATCAGCTCGGGTGGCGGTATGGATACGCAGTATTTT
TRBV5-6	-	TRBJ2-7	TRBD1	CASSFPGQTAHGQYF	TGTGCCAGCAGCTTCCCGGGACAGACGGCCCACGGGCAGTACTTC
TRBV5-1	once	TRBJ2-3	-	CAGQSRGTDTQYF	TGCGCCGGCCAATCCCGTGGCACAGATACGCAGTATTTT
TRBV6-1	few	TRBJ1-2	-	CASNIRDTQGDYGYTF	TGTGCCAGCAATATCCGGGACACTCAAGGGGACTATGGCTACACCTTC
TRBV5-1	-	TRBJ2-7	-	CASSPRVATYEQYF	TGCGCCAGCAGCCCCCGAGTGGCCACCTACGAGCAGTACTTC
TRBV6-2/TRBV6-3	few	TRBJ2-1	-	CASSYSQGITYNEQFF	TGTGCCAGCAGTTACTCGCAGGGGATAACCTACAATGAGCAGTTCTTC
TRBV29-1	-	TRBJ2-6	-	CSVEAIRTAGANVLTF	TGCAGCGTTGAAGCGATTCGGACAGCTGGGGCCAACGTCCTGACTTTC
TRBV4-1	few	TRBJ1-2	-	CASSQDDGEVGYTF	TGCGCCAGCAGCCAAGACGACGGGGAAGTCGGCTACACCTTC
TRBV7-9	few	TRBJ1-2	-	CASSSWNLNYGYTF	TGTGCCAGCAGCTCCTGGAACCTGAACTATGGCTACACCTTC